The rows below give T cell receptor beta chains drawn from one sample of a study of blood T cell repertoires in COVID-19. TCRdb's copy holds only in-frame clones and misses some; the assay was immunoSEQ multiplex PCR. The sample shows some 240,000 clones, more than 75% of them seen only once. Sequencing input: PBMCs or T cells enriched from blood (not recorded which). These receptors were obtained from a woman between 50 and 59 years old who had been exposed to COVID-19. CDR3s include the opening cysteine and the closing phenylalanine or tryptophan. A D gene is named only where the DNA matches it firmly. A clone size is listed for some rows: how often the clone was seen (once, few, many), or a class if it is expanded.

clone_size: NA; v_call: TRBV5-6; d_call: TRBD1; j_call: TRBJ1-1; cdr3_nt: TGTGCCAGCAGCTTGCGCGGGACAGGCATAAGGGTCACTGAAGCTTTCTTT; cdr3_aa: CASSLRGTGIRVTEAFF
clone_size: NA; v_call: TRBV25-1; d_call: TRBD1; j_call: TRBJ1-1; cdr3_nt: TGTGCCAGCAGTGGTGATAGGGACAGGGTTTCCCCTGAAGCTTTCTTT; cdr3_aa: CASSGDRDRVSPEAFF
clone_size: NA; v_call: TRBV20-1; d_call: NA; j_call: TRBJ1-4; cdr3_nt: TGCAGTGCTAGTCCTGACGGGTTAGAGAAACTGTTTTTT; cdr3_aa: CSASPDGLEKLFF
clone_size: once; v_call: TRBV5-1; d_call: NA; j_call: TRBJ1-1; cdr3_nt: TGCGCCAGCAGCTTGAGTACAGGGAACACTGAAGCTTTCTTT; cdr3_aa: CASSLSTGNTEAFF
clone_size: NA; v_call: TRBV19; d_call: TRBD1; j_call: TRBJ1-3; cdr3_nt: TGTGCCAGCCTTGACGACAGGGAAGTCTCTGGAAACACCATATATTTT; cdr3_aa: CASLDDREVSGNTIYF
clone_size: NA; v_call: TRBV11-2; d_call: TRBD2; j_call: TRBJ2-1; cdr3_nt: TGTGCCAGCAGCTTAGGCGGGGGTCCCAGCTCCTACAATGAGCAGTTCTTC; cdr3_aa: CASSLGGGPSSYNEQFF
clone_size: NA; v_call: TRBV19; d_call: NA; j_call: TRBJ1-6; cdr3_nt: TGTGCCAGTAGTATGGTGGGGGCTGGTAATTCACCCCTCCACTTT; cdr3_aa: CASSMVGAGNSPLHF
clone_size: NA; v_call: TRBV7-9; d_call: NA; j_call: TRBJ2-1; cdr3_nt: TGTGCCAGCAGCTTGACTAGTCTTGCCTACAATGAGCAGTTCTTC; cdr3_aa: CASSLTSLAYNEQFF
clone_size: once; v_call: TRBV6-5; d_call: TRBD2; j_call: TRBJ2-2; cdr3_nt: TGTGCCAGCAGTTGGCGAGCGGGGGCCAACACCGGGGAGCTGTTTTTT; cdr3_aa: CASSWRAGANTGELFF
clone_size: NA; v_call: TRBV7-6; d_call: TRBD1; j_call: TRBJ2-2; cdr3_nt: TGTGCCAGCAGCCGCGAACAGGGGACCGGGGAGCTGTTTTTT; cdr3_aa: CASSREQGTGELFF
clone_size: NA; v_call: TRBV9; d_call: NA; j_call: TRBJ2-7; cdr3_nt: TGTGCCAGCAGCGTAGGCGGAGGGAGGACCTACGAGCAGTACTTC; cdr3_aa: CASSVGGGRTYEQYF